One sample yielded the 8 T cell receptor beta chains listed below, sequenced in a study of blood T cell repertoires in COVID-19. The data were produced by immunoSEQ multiplex PCR, yet TCRdb's version contains in-frame clones alone and is incomplete. The sample yields approximately 36,000 clones, around 85% seen once. Input material: peripheral blood. The receptors were sampled from a man aged 50 to 59 with active COVID-19.

The chain uses TRBV28 and TRBJ2-5; TRBD2 aligns across 7 bases. Trimming cost V 3 bases and J 1 base; bases outside gene matches: 5. This CDR3 comprises 15 residues. Germline CDR1 MDHEN, CDR2 SYDVKM. This chain's CDR3 is CASSFPGLVQETQYF. The CDR3 coding sequence is TGTGCCAGCAGTTTCCCAGGACTAGTCCAAGAGACCCAGTACTTC.

The chain is built from TRBV19 and TRBJ1-5; 9 bases agree with TRBD1. V lost 6 bases, J lost 6 bases, and 9 bases stayed unmatched. The CDR3 loop spans 15 amino acids. The V gene's germline CDR1 is LNHDA and CDR2 SQIVND (reference sequence). The CDR3 DNA reads as TGTGCCAGTAGCGGGGAAAACAGGGGGCGTCAGCCCCAGCATTTT. It encodes CASSGENRGRQPQHF.

Relative to its sample, this clone is medium-sized. This chain uses TRBV13 with TRBJ1-4; no definite D call. The germline gives CDR1 PRHDT, CDR2 FYEKMQ (reference sequence). Between the trimmed V and J ends, which lost 1 base and 7 bases, there was a span of 4 bases. The CDR3 is made up of 12 amino acids. CDR3: CASSLAGEKLFF. The CDR3 coding sequence is TGTGCCAGCAGCTTAGCAGGTGAAAAACTGTTTTTT.

CDR3 protein: CASSPSAGVPYEQYF. CDR3 coding DNA: TGTGCCAGCAGCCCCTCGGCAGGGGTCCCCTACGAGCAGTACTTC. The J gene is TRBJ2-7, the V gene TRBV6-5; the D gene is possibly TRBD1 (6 bases). Germline CDR1 reads MNHEY; CDR2 reads SVGAGI. The CDR3 is 15 amino acids. V lost 6 bases and J lost 2, with 17 bases in between.

V gene TRBV11-2 combines with J gene TRBJ1-2; a weak D match, TRBD1 (6 bases). Deletions cut 0 bases from V and 4 bases from J, with 12 bases between. The CDR3 is made up of 15 amino acids. Germline CDR1 SGHAT, CDR2 FQNNGV. The CDR3, as DNA: TGTGCCAGCAGCTTAGACTTTGGGACACTCTATGGCTACACCTTC. This sequence encodes CASSLDFGTLYGYTF.

The chain has TRBV27 and TRBJ2-7, with D perhaps matching TRBD1 (5 bases). The V gene lost 2 bases and the J gene lost 6 bases, with 17 bases spanning the gap. The CDR3 is 15 amino acids. Looked up from germline, CDR1 is MNHEY and CDR2 is SMNVEV (reference sequence). In DNA form, the CDR3 reads TGTGCCAGCAGTTTACAAGGACATAACCTACGCGAGCAGTACTTC. It codes for CASSLQGHNLREQYF.

The rearrangement uses TRBV4-3 and TRBJ2-5; tentative D call: TRBD2 (6 bases). CDR1 and CDR2 from the germline V gene are LGHNA and YSLEER. V was shortened by 3 bases and J by 1 base, with 12 bases between the two germline ends. CDR3 length: 15 amino acids. The CDR3 region is CASSHFRGTQETQYF. For the CDR3, the DNA is TGCGCCAGCAGCCATTTCCGGGGGACCCAAGAGACCCAGTACTTC.

This clone was counted once. The chain uses TRBV19 and TRBJ2-7, with 7 positions matching TRBD1. Germline trimming cut 4 bases from V and 2 bases from J; bases unmatched to any gene: 2. CDR1 and CDR2 (germline): LNHDA, SQIVND (reference sequence). The CDR3 contains 13 residues. CDR3 amino acids: CASSTQGAYEQYF. In nucleotides, the CDR3 is TGTGCCAGTAGTACGCAGGGGGCCTACGAGCAGTACTTC. The variable domain in full, completed from reference TRBV19 and TRBJ2-7, reads DGGITQSPKYLFRKEGQNVTLSCEQNLNHDAMYWYRQDPGQGLRLIYYSQIVNDFQKGDIAEGYSVSREKKESFPLTVTSAQKNPTAFYLCASSTQGAYEQYFGPGTRLTVT.